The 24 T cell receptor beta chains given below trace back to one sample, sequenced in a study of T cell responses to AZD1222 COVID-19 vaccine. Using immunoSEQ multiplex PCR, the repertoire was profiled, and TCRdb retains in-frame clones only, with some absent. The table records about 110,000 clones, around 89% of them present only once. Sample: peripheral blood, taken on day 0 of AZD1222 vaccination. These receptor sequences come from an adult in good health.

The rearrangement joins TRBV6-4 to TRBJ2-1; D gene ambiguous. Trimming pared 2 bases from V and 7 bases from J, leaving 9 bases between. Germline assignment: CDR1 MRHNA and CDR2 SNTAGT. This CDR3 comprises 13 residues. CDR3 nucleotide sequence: TGTGCCAGCAGTGACATAAGGCGAAATGAGCAGTTCTTC. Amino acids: CASSDIRRNEQFF.

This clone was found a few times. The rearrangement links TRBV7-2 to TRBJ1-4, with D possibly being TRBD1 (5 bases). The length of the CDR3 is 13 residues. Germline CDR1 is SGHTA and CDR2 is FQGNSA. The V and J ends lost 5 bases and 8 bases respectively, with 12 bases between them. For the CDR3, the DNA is TGTGCCAGCAGCAAGGGGTGGCGCGAAAAACTGTTTTTT. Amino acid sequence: CASSKGWREKLFF.

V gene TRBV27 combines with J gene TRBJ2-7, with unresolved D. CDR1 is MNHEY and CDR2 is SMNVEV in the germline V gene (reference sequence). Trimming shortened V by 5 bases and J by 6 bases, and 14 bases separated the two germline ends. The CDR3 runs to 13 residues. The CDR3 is CASSPSRLGEQYF. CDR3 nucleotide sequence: TGTGCCAGCAGTCCCTCCCGGTTGGGCGAGCAGTACTTC.

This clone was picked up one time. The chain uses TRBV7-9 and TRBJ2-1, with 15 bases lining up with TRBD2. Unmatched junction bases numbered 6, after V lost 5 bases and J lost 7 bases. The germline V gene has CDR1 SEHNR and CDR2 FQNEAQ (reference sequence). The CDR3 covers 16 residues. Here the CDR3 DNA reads TGTGCCAGCAGCAACAAGGGACTAGCGGGGGGAAATGAGCAGTTCTTC. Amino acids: CASSNKGLAGGNEQFF.

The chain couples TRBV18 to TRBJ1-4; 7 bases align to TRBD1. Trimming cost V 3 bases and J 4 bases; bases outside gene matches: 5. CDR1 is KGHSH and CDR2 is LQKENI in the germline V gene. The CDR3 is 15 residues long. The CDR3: CASSPGQNFNEKLFF. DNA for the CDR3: TGTGCCAGCTCACCGGGACAGAACTTTAATGAAAAACTGTTTTTT.

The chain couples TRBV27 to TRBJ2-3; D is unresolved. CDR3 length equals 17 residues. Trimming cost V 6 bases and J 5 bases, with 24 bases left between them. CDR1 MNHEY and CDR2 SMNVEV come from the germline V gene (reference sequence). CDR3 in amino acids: CASSSVQSPIQGDTQYF. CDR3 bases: TGTGCCAGCAGCTCAGTCCAAAGCCCAATACAAGGAGATACGCAGTATTTT.

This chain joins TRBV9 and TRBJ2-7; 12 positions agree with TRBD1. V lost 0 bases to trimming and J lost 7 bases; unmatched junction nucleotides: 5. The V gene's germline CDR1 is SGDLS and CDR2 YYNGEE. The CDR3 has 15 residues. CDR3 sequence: CASSVEGQGAWEQYF. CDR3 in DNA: TGTGCCAGCAGCGTAGAGGGACAGGGGGCGTGGGAGCAGTACTTC.

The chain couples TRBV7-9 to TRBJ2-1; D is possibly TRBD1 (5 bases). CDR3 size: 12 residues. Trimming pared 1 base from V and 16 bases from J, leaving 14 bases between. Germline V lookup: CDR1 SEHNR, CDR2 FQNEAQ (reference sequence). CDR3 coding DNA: TGTGCCAGCAGCTTAGAGGGGTCAGGTCGCTTCTTC. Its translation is CASSLEGSGRFF. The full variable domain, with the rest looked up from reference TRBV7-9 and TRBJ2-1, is DTGVSQNPRHKITKRGQNVTFRCDPISEHNRLYWYRQTLGQGPEFLTYFQNEAQLEKSRLLSDRFSAERPKGSFSTLEIQRTEQGDSAMYLCASSLEGSGRFFGPGTRLTVL.

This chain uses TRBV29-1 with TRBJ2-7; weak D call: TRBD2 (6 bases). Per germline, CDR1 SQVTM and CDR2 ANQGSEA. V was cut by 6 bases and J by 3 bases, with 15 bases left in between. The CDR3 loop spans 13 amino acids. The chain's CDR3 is CSVETGTYYEQYF. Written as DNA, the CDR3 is TGCAGCGTAGAGACCGGGACTTACTACGAGCAGTACTTC.

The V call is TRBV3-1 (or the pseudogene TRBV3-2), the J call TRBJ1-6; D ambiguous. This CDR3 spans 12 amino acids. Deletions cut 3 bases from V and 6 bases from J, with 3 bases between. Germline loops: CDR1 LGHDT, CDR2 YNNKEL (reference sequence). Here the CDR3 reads CASSQVNSPLHF. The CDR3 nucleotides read TGTGCCAGCAGCCAGGTTAATTCACCCCTCCACTTT.

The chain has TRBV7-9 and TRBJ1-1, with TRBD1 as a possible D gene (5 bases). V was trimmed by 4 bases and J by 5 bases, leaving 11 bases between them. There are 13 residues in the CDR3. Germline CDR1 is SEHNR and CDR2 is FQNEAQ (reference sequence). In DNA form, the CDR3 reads TGTGCCAGCAGCTCTCGACGGGGGACTGAAGCTTTCTTT. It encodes CASSSRRGTEAFF.

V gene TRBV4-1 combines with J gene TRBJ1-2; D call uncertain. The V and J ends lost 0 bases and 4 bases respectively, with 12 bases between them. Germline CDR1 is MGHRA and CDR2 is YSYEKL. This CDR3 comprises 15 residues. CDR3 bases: TGCGCCAGCAGCCAAGATGAGGCCAACTCCTATGGCTACACCTTC. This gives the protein CASSQDEANSYGYTF.

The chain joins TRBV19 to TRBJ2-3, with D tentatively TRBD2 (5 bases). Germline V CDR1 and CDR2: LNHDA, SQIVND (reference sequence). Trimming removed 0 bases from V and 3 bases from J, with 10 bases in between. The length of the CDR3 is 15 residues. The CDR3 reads CASSIDLARTDTQYF. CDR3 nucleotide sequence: TGTGCCAGTAGTATAGATCTAGCTAGGACAGATACGCAGTATTTT.

This CDR3 is CASSRTELSPLHF. The CDR3 nucleotides are TGTGCCAGCAGTCGGACAGAGTTGTCACCCCTCCACTTT. V usage is TRBV6-5 and J usage is TRBJ1-6, with D maybe TRBD1 (6 bases). CDR3 size: 13 residues. V lost 5 bases to trimming and J lost 10 bases, with 12 bases between them. The germline gives CDR1 MNHEY, CDR2 SVGAGI.

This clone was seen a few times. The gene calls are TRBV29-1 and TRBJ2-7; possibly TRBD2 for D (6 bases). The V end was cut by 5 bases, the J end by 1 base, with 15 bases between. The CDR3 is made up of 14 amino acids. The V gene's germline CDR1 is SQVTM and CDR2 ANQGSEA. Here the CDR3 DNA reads TGCAGCGTTACAAAAGGACTACCTTCCTACGAGCAGTACTTC. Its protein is CSVTKGLPSYEQYF.

The CDR3 DNA is TGTGCCAGCAGTGAAGATTACGAGCAGTACTTC. Protein: CASSEDYEQYF. This chain joins TRBV25-1 and TRBJ2-7, with no clear D. The germline V gene encodes CDR1 MGHDK and CDR2 SYGVNS. This CDR3 region has 11 residues. Trimming removed 2 bases from V and 4 bases from J, with 3 bases in between.

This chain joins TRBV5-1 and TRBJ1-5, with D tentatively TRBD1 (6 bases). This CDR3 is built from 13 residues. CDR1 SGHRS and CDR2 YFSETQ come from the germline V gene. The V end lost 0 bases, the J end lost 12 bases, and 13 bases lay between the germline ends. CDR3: CASSLVGGQVQHF. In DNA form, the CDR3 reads TGCGCCAGCAGCTTGGTGGGGGGGCAGGTCCAGCATTTT.

The CDR3 spells CASSLQHTGELFF. CDR3 sequence (DNA): TGTGCCAGCAGTCTCCAGCACACCGGGGAGCTGTTTTTT. V is TRBV6-5 and J is TRBJ2-2; no definite D call. This CDR3 contains 13 residues. V lost 5 bases to trimming and J lost 3 bases, with 7 bases between them. Germline-derived CDR1 and CDR2 are MNHEY and SVGAGI.

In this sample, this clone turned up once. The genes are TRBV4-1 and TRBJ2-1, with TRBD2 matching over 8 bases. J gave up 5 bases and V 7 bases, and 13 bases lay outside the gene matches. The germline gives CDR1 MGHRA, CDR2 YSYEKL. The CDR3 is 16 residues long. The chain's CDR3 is CASTPLAGSGDNEQFF. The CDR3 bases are TGCGCCAGCACCCCATTAGCGGGGTCGGGCGACAATGAGCAGTTCTTC.

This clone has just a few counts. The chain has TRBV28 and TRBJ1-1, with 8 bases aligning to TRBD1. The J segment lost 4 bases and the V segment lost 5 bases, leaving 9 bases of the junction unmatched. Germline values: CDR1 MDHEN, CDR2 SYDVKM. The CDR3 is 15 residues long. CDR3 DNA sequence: TGTGCCAGCAGTCCACCGACAGGGGTGGGCACTGAAGCTTTCTTT. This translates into CASSPPTGVGTEAFF.

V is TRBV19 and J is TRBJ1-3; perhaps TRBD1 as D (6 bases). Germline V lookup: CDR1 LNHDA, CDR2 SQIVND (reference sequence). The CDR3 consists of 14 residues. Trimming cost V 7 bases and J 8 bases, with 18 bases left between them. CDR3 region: CASIDRQRRDTIYF. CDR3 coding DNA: TGTGCCAGTATTGACAGGCAAAGGAGAGACACCATATATTTT.

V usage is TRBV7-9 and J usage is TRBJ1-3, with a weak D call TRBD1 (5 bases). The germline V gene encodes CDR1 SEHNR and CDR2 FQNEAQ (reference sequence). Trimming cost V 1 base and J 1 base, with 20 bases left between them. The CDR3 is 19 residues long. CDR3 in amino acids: CASSLEFEWGLDSGNTIYF. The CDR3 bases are TGTGCCAGCAGCTTAGAGTTCGAATGGGGCCTTGATTCTGGAAACACCATATATTTT.

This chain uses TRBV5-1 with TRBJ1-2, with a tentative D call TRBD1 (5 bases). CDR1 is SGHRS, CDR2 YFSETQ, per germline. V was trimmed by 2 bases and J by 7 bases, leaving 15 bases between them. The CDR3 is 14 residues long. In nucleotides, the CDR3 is TGCGCCAGCAGCTTACCCGACCAGGGAGGTGGCTACACCTTC. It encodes CASSLPDQGGGYTF.

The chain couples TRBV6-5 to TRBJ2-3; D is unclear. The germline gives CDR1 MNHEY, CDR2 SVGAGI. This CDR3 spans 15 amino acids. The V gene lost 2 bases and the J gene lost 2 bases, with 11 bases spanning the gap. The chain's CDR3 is CASSYLDSYTDTQYF. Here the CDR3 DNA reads TGTGCCAGCAGTTACCTCGACTCATACACAGATACGCAGTATTTT.